Shown below are 9 T cell receptor beta chains from a single sample sequenced in a study of CD8+CD57+ T cells in acquired aplastic anemia. Both TCR beta VDJ combination and CDR3 sequence profiling were carried out. Genomic DNA was the template for this profiling. TCRdb reanalysed the reads using MiXCR and keeps one entry per CDR3 protein. The sample shows roughly 180,000 distinct CDR3 sequences, around 50% of them seen only once. The authors sequenced patients whose flow cytometry had shown CD8+CD57+ cell expansion. Sequenced material: sorted CD4+, CD8+, or CD8+CD57+ T cells (not recorded which) from PBMCs. Every receptor here comes from a human donor with aplastic anemia.

This clonotype was picked up many times. V usage is TRBV5-1 and J usage is TRBJ1-4; D uncertain. The CDR3 is 16 residues long. Germline V gene data show CDR1 as SGHRS and CDR2 as YFSETQ. V lost 3 bases and J 2 bases, leaving 14 bases between the germline ends. The CDR3 sequence is CASSSGMIVTNEKLFF. The CDR3 coding sequence is TGCGCCAGCAGCTCGGGGATGATTGTGACTAATGAAAAACTGTTTTTT.

The rearrangement uses TRBV2 and TRBJ1-4; tentative D call: TRBD1 (5 bases). The germline V gene has CDR1 SNHLY and CDR2 FYNNEI. The CDR3 runs to 14 residues. Trimming took 7 bases from V and 2 from J, leaving 11 bases between them. This CDR3 is CASITGTTNEKLFF. DNA of the CDR3: TGTGCCAGCATCACGGGGACCACTAATGAAAAACTGTTTTTT. Looking up the rest from reference TRBV2 and TRBJ1-4 gives the full variable domain: EPEVTQTPSHQVTQMGQEVILRCVPISNHLYFYWYRQILGQKVEFLVSFYNNEISEKSEIFDDQFSVERPDGSNFTLKIRSTKLEDSAMYFCASITGTTNEKLFFGSGTQLSVL.

This clonotype was observed at least ten times. The V gene is TRBV19, the J gene TRBJ1-4, with D uncertain. Trimming left V 10 bases short and J 7 bases short, with 19 bases between. Germline lookup yields CDR1 LNHDA and CDR2 SQIVND (reference sequence). The length of the CDR3 is 14 residues. The CDR3 bases are TGTGCCACCCGAGATGTGGGCGGGAGTGAAAAACTGTTTTTT. Encoded protein: CATRDVGGSEKLFF.

This clonotype was recorded at least ten times. The chain combines TRBV6-4 with TRBJ1-2; D may be TRBD1 (6 bases). Trimming stripped 2 bases from V and 4 bases from J, with 20 bases between. The germline V gene encodes CDR1 MRHNA and CDR2 SNTAGT. There are 17 residues in the CDR3. CDR3 protein: CASSDGGGGRWLYGYTF. In DNA, the CDR3 is TGTGCCAGCAGTGACGGTGGAGGGGGGCGTTGGCTCTATGGCTACACCTTC.

This clonotype was seen only a few times. The V gene is TRBV7-9, the J gene TRBJ2-6; no clear D gene. Germline CDR1 and CDR2: SEHNR and FQNEAQ (reference sequence). V was trimmed by 6 bases and J by 4 bases, leaving 7 bases between them. There are 13 residues in the CDR3. The CDR3: CASRSAGANVLTF. The CDR3 coding sequence is TGTGCCAGCAGGTCGGCGGGGGCCAACGTCCTGACTTTC.

On this clonotype itself: Possible read error: a much larger clone is one base away. The V and J genes are TRBV7-9 and TRBJ2-5; a weak D match, TRBD1 (5 bases). Looked up from germline, CDR1 is SEHNR and CDR2 is FQNEAQ (reference sequence). The CDR3 sequence is 13 residues long. The germline V and J ends were trimmed by 0 bases and 10 bases, with 12 bases remaining between them. CDR3 sequence reads: CASSLAGAEDQYF. CDR3 bases: TGTGCCAGCAGCTTAGCAGGGGCAGAGGACCAGTACTTC.

CDR3 protein: CSAAGATGYEQYF. In nucleotides, the CDR3 is TGCAGTGCTGCGGGGGCGACGGGGTACGAGCAGTACTTC. J is TRBJ2-7 and V is TRBV20-1; maybe TRBD2 (7 bases). In germline, CDR1 is DFQATT, CDR2 SNEGSKA (reference sequence). This CDR3 contains 13 residues. V lost 5 bases and J 4 bases, leaving 15 bases between the germline ends.

V usage is TRBV12-3 or TRBV12-4 and J usage is TRBJ1-1; D remains unclear. Trimming pared 5 bases from V and 3 bases from J, leaving 7 bases between. This CDR3 region has 12 residues. The CDR3 nucleotides read TGTGCCAGCAGTCCGACACACACTGAAGCTTTCTTT. Translated, it gives CASSPTHTEAFF.

There are many counts of this clonotype. V gene TRBV7-8 combines with J gene TRBJ1-3; maybe TRBD1 (5 bases). The CDR3 is 16 amino acids. Germline CDR1 SGHVS, CDR2 FQNEAQ. V was cut by 1 base and J by 1 base, with 11 bases left in between. CDR3 sequence (DNA): TGTGCCAGCAGCTTAGGAACGGGGGGTTCTGGAAACACCATATATTTT. Translation: CASSLGTGGSGNTIYF. The variable domain in full, completed from reference TRBV7-8 and TRBJ1-3, reads GAGVSQSPRYKVAKRGQDVALRCDPISGHVSLFWYQQALGQGPEFLTYFQNEAQLDKSGLPSDRFFAERPEGSVSTLKIQRTQQEDSAVYLCASSLGTGGSGNTIYFGEGSWLTVV.